Following are 32 T cell receptor beta chains from one sample sequenced in a study of regulatory T cells in long-lasting Graves disease (dated by TCRdb to about 2021). The protocol used for the library was multiplex PCR. The sequencing machine was an Illumina HiSeq 4000. iRepertoire HTBI primers and Arm-PCR amplification of CDR3 regions were used to construct TCR beta libraries. The public reads were reprocessed in TCRdb via fastp at Q25 and MiXCR, keeping in-frame beta chains. Rows are unified per CDR3 protein, each entry keeping the most common DNA and genes. The sample table lists hundreds of thousands of distinct CDR3 sequences, roughly 15% of them with a count of one. The ten largest clonotypes hold about 18% of the sample. This specimen's time point label, interpreted: newly diagnosed GD, antithyroid drugs for less than 3 months. For both TCR sequencing and RNA sequencing, RNA was extracted from PBMCs using TRIzol.

The same data also contributed to another study, on T cells in Graves' hyperthyroidism and ophthalmopathy.

The material was peripheral blood mononuclear cells (PBMCs), obtained at new diagnosis, from a patient treated with antithyroid drugs. Receptors were obtained from a woman aged 25 to 45 with Graves disease. Donor details come from another sample of the same person, matched by shared clones.

The rearrangement links TRBV20-1 to TRBJ1-1; no firm D call. Germline CDR1 reads DFQATT; CDR2 reads SNEGSKA (reference sequence). The CDR3 is 13 amino acids. V was shortened by 3 bases and J by 2 bases, with 10 bases between the two germline ends. CDR3 in DNA: TGCAGTGCTAGGTCCACCTATAACACTGAAGCTTTCTTT. It codes for CSARSTYNTEAFF.

The rearrangement links TRBV5-1 to TRBJ1-6; no clear D gene. The CDR3 covers 14 residues. CDR1 is SGHRS and CDR2 is YFSETQ in the germline V gene. V was clipped by 0 bases and J by 6 bases, with 7 bases between them. The CDR3 region is CASSLAEGNSPLHF. The DNA of the CDR3 is TGCGCCAGCAGCTTGGCAGAGGGTAATTCACCCCTCCACTTT.

Many counts were recorded for this clonotype. The gene calls are TRBV7-9 and TRBJ1-6; no definite D call. The CDR3 is 15 residues long. Germline CDR1 is SEHNR and CDR2 is FQNEAQ (reference sequence). V lost 3 bases, J lost 7 bases, and 13 bases lay in between. CDR3 in amino acids: CASSLGSGDNSPLHF. In DNA, the CDR3 is TGTGCCAGCAGCTTGGGGTCTGGAGACAATTCACCCCTCCACTTT.

The J gene is TRBJ2-2, the V gene TRBV5-1; 10 bases match TRBD2. Per the germline V gene, CDR1 is SGHRS and CDR2 is YFSETQ. The CDR3 totals 18 residues. The trim removed 4 bases at V and 6 bases at J, leaving 15 bases unmatched. The CDR3 bases are TGCGCCAGCAGCCTGAGTTTGGTACTAGCGGGGATGGCCGGGGAGCTGTTTTTT. It yields the protein CASSLSLVLAGMAGELFF.

This clonotype showed up many times. The rearrangement joins TRBV24-1 to TRBJ1-2; 7 bases fit TRBD1. CDR1 and CDR2 from the germline V gene are KGHDR and SFDVKD. The trim removed 2 bases at V and 6 bases at J, leaving 2 bases unmatched. The CDR3 extends over 13 amino acids. The CDR3 region has the DNA TGTGCCACCAGTGATTGGGGGACAGATGGCTACACCTTC. It specifies CATSDWGTDGYTF.

This clonotype was observed many times. The genes are TRBV27 and TRBJ1-2, with 8 bases identical to TRBD1. Unmatched junction bases numbered 1, after V lost 4 bases and J lost 0 bases. The CDR3 runs 14 residues. The germline CDR1 and CDR2 sequences are MNHEY and SMNVEV (reference sequence). CDR3 coding DNA: TGTGCCAGCAGTTCGGACAGGGCTAACTATGGCTACACCTTC. Translation: CASSSDRANYGYTF.

This clonotype appeared once. The J gene is TRBJ2-7, the V gene TRBV6-1; possible D gene TRBD2, 5 bases. Trimming left V 4 bases short and J 6 bases short, with 16 bases between. The CDR3 runs 14 residues. Per the germline V gene, CDR1 is MNHNS and CDR2 is SASEGT. DNA for the CDR3: TGTGCCAGCAGTGGAGCGCGGAGGTCGCGCGAGCAGTACTTC. Protein: CASSGARRSREQYF.

The chain uses TRBV2 and TRBJ2-5; 10 bases agree with TRBD2. The CDR3 is 17 residues long. Germline lookup yields CDR1 SNHLY and CDR2 FYNNEI. V was pared by 6 bases and J by 4 bases, with 14 bases of the junction left unmatched. CDR3 sequence (DNA): TGTGCCAGCAGCCAAGGCATTCTAGCGGGAGTCGGAGAGACCCAGTACTTC. This sequence encodes CASSQGILAGVGETQYF.

This clonotype appeared a few times. This chain uses TRBV19 with TRBJ2-5; perhaps TRBD1 as D (6 bases). Trimming took off 4 bases at V and 0 bases at J, with 18 bases between the two ends. The germline V gene encodes CDR1 LNHDA and CDR2 SQIVND (reference sequence). CDR3 length: 17 residues. The CDR3 reads CASSKKSRGMYQETQYF. As DNA, the CDR3 is TGTGCCAGTAGTAAAAAATCCAGGGGCATGTACCAAGAGACCCAGTACTTC.

On this clonotype itself: A much larger clone differs from this one at a single base, so this may be a read error. The rearrangement joins TRBV5-1 to TRBJ1-5; D uncertain. CDR1 and CDR2 (germline): SGHRS, YFSETQ. V lost 4 bases and J lost 7, with 12 bases in between. The CDR3 spans 13 residues. CDR3 protein: CASSRPVGQPQHF. In DNA, the CDR3 is TGCGCCAGCAGCCGGCCAGTAGGACAGCCCCAGCATTTT. Complete variable domain (other parts from reference TRBV5-1 and TRBJ1-5): KAGVTQTPRYLIKTRGQQVTLSCSPISGHRSVSWYQQTPGQGLQFLFEYFSETQRNKGNFPGRFSGRQFSNSRSEMNVSTLELGDSALYLCASSRPVGQPQHFGDGTRLSIL.

There are many counts of this clonotype. V is TRBV10-3 and J is TRBJ2-5; D uncertain. The CDR3 spans 12 residues. The germline gives CDR1 ENHRY, CDR2 SYGVKD. V lost 4 bases, J lost 3 bases, and 6 bases lay in between. This CDR3 is CAISGQKETQYF. The CDR3 DNA follows: TGTGCCATCAGTGGGCAGAAAGAGACCCAGTACTTC.

Remarks on this clonotype: Sequence at one end of the junction differs from germline and may be a read error. V and J are TRBV7-3 and TRBJ2-2; D possibly uses TRBD1 or TRBD2 (6 bases each). CDR3 length equals 16 residues. Germline CDR1 and CDR2: SGHTA and FQGTGA. This CDR3 reads CASSLLGGPSTGELFF. The CDR3 region has the DNA TGCGCCAGCAGCTTGCTCGGGGGCCCCAGCACCGGGGAGCTGTTTTTT.

This clonotype was seen ten or more times. The gene calls are TRBV6-2 or TRBV6-3 and TRBJ2-1; D not resolved. Germline CDR1 reads MNHEY; CDR2 reads SVGEGT. This CDR3 spans 17 amino acids. V was cut by 0 bases and J by 6 bases, with 18 bases left in between. The CDR3 sequence is CASSYSKKGLALNEQFF. CDR3 bases: TGTGCCAGCAGTTACTCGAAAAAGGGCTTAGCTCTCAATGAGCAGTTCTTC.

This clonotype was picked up many times. The chain links TRBV5-6 to TRBJ2-1; unclear D gene. Per germline, CDR1 SGHDT and CDR2 YYEEEE. This CDR3 has 12 residues. V was shortened by 2 bases and J by 8 bases, with 8 bases between the two germline ends. Here the CDR3 DNA reads TGTGCCAGCAGCTTTGGTATGGATGAGCAGTTCTTC. Translating it yields CASSFGMDEQFF.

This clonotype was recorded many times. This chain joins TRBV16 and TRBJ1-5, with D unclear. The V gene lost 0 bases and the J gene lost 10 bases, with 13 bases spanning the gap. CDR1 and CDR2 from the germline V gene are KGHSY and FQNENV. The CDR3 runs 14 residues. CDR3 sequence (DNA): TGTGCCAGCAGCCAATCGAACTCCGTTTCACCCCAGCATTTT. Its protein product is CASSQSNSVSPQHF.

This clonotype occurred a few times. The V and J genes are TRBV2 and TRBJ2-2; D is ambiguous. There are 11 residues in the CDR3. Germline assignment: CDR1 SNHLY and CDR2 FYNNEI. V lost 4 bases and J 7 bases, leaving 4 bases between the germline ends. The CDR3 here is CASSGDGELFF. The CDR3, as DNA: TGTGCCAGCAGTGGGGACGGGGAGCTGTTTTTT.

On this clonotype: At one end the junction does not follow the germline gene, possibly because of a read error. The CDR3 sequence: CASSQDNLAGVPIF. Here the CDR3 DNA reads TGTGCCAGCAGCCAAGATAACCTAGCGGGAGTACCGATCTTC. The chain couples TRBV7-8 to TRBJ2-1; 10 bases are a match to TRBD2. The V gene's germline CDR1 is SGHVS and CDR2 FQNEAQ. CDR3 length: 14 amino acids.

This clonotype was found many times. V usage is TRBV2 and J usage is TRBJ2-1, with unresolved D. CDR3 size: 14 residues. V was shortened by 3 bases and J by 4 bases, with 10 bases between the two germline ends. CDR1 SNHLY and CDR2 FYNNEI come from the germline V gene. The CDR3 spells CASSEAKFYNEQFF. CDR3 nucleotide sequence: TGTGCCAGCAGTGAGGCTAAATTTTACAATGAGCAGTTCTTC.

This clonotype showed up many times. The chain has TRBV5-1 and TRBJ1-1; TRBD1 matches at 8 bases. The CDR3 is 14 amino acids. Germline-derived CDR1 and CDR2 are SGHRS and YFSETQ. The junction had 7 bases not matched to a gene; V was cut back by 7 bases and J by 2 bases. CDR3 nucleotides: TGCGCCAGCGGAGGGGACAGGCCCAACACTGAAGCTTTCTTT. Its translation is CASGGDRPNTEAFF.

This clonotype was recorded at least ten times. CDR3 DNA: TGCGCCAGCAGCTTGGTAGGGGGCTTCAATCAGCCCCAGCATTTT. Amino acids: CASSLVGGFNQPQHF. This chain connects TRBV5-1 to TRBJ1-5; 7 bases align to TRBD1. The germline V gene has CDR1 SGHRS and CDR2 YFSETQ. V gave up 0 bases and J gave up 3 bases; unmatched junction bases: 3. This CDR3 has 15 amino acids.

This clonotype was recorded many times. The rearrangement joins TRBV12-3 or TRBV12-4 to TRBJ1-5, with 8 bases aligning to TRBD1. The CDR3 extends over 15 amino acids. V shed 6 bases and J 5 bases; nucleotides not matched to a gene: 9. The CDR3 sequence is CASRQGQGSYQPQHF. CDR3 DNA sequence: TGTGCCAGCAGGCAAGGACAGGGATCATATCAGCCCCAGCATTTT.

Details on this clonotype: A single base is all that separates this from a far larger clone, so a read error is likely. The rearrangement links TRBV7-9 to TRBJ1-1, with no clear D. Germline values: CDR1 SEHNR, CDR2 FQNEAQ (reference sequence). The CDR3 has 15 residues. The CDR3 loop is CASSLVQFWNTETFF. CDR3 DNA: TGTGCCAGCAGCTTAGTTCAGTTTTGGAACACTGAAACTTTCTTT.

This clonotype was detected a few times. This chain connects TRBV28 to TRBJ2-3; 10 positions match TRBD2. Trimming at V came to 6 bases and at J to 6 bases, leaving 9 bases not matched to a gene. Germline-derived CDR1 and CDR2 are MDHEN and SYDVKM. The length of the CDR3 is 15 residues. The CDR3 DNA reads as TGTGCCAGCAGCAAAAGCGGGAGGGCCAGTGATACGCAGTATTTT. Protein: CASSKSGRASDTQYF. Filled out from reference TRBV28 and TRBJ2-3, the complete variable domain reads DVKVTQSSRYLVKRTGEKVFLECVQDMDHENMFWYRQDPGLGLRLIYFSYDVKMKEKGDIPEGYSVSREKKERFSLILESASTNQTSMYLCASSKSGRASDTQYFGPGTRLTVL.

The chain employs TRBV4-1 and TRBJ2-4; 13 bases match TRBD2. CDR1 is MGHRA and CDR2 is YSYEKL in the germline V gene. The CDR3 runs to 19 residues. V trimming: 0 bases; J trimming: 0 bases; junction bases outside the gene matches: 5. The DNA for the CDR3 is TGCGCCAGCAGCCAAGACCCGGGACTAGCGGGAAGAGCCAAAAACATTCAGTACTTC. Translation: CASSQDPGLAGRAKNIQYF.

This clonotype was found a few times. The V and J genes are TRBV29-1 and TRBJ2-1, with D possibly TRBD1 on 5 matching bases. The CDR3 length is 11 residues. The V and J ends lost 4 bases and 6 bases respectively, with 7 bases between them. Germline CDR1 and CDR2: SQVTM and ANQGSEA. Here the CDR3 DNA reads TGCAGCGTTGGACAGCCCAATGAGCAGTTCTTC. This codes for CSVGQPNEQFF.

In its sample, this clonotype was seen a few times. The chain employs TRBV29-1 and TRBJ2-1; D may be TRBD2 (5 bases). Germline V gives CDR1 SQVTM, CDR2 ANQGSEA. V gave up 4 bases and J gave up 4 bases, with 14 bases separating them. This CDR3 has 14 amino acids. CDR3 protein: CSVGLADFYNEQFF. CDR3 sequence (DNA): TGCAGCGTTGGGCTAGCCGATTTTTACAATGAGCAGTTCTTC.

This clonotype was detected ten times or more. This chain connects TRBV7-3 to TRBJ2-3, with TRBD2 matching 15 bases. V gave up 5 bases and J gave up 5 bases; unmatched junction bases: 5. The CDR3 consists of 16 residues. The germline gives CDR1 SGHTA, CDR2 FQGTGA. This chain's CDR3 is CASSHRTSGRVDTQYF. The CDR3 nucleotides read TGTGCCAGCAGCCATCGGACTAGCGGGAGGGTAGATACGCAGTATTTT.

This chain links TRBV19 with TRBJ2-6; 7 bases line up with TRBD1. Germline CDR1 reads LNHDA; CDR2 reads SQIVND (reference sequence). The CDR3 covers 15 residues. The trim removed 3 bases at V and 5 bases at J, leaving 4 bases unmatched. This chain's CDR3 is CASSIRQGRANVLTF. As DNA, the CDR3 is TGTGCCAGTAGTATTAGACAGGGCCGGGCCAACGTCCTGACTTTC.

The genes are TRBV5-6 and TRBJ2-7, with D perhaps TRBD1 or TRBD2 (5 bases each). Germline loops: CDR1 SGHDT, CDR2 YYEEEE. Trimming took off 5 bases at V and 0 bases at J, with 15 bases between the two ends. This CDR3 spans 15 amino acids. CDR3 sequence reads: CASRRDLPFSYEQYF. The CDR3 region has the DNA TGTGCCAGCAGACGGGACCTCCCGTTCTCCTACGAGCAGTACTTC.

This clonotype was recorded many times. In nucleotides, the CDR3 is TGTGCCAGCAGCTTAGCTCGCGTTAGCACAGATACGCAGTATTTT. Protein sequence: CASSLARVSTDTQYF. The chain combines TRBV7-2 with TRBJ2-3; D is ambiguous. The CDR3 extends over 15 amino acids. CDR1 is SGHTA and CDR2 is FQGNSA in the germline V gene. The V end lost 0 bases, the J end lost 0 bases, and 7 bases lay between the germline ends.

The chain has TRBV7-9 and TRBJ2-7, with D perhaps TRBD2 (7 bases). CDR3 length: 18 residues. Germline loops: CDR1 SEHNR, CDR2 FQNEAQ (reference sequence). The V end was cut by 5 bases, the J end by 5 bases, with 28 bases between. The CDR3 nucleotides read TGTGCCAGCAGCCCGAGACTCAAGGGGGGGAAAGAGGTCCACGAGCAGTACTTC. Its protein product is CASSPRLKGGKEVHEQYF.

This clonotype was counted many times. This chain links TRBV28 with TRBJ2-7; TRBD2 matches 8 bases. CDR1 is MDHEN and CDR2 is SYDVKM in the germline V gene. The CDR3 has 14 amino acids. Trimming at V came to 6 bases and at J to 3 bases, leaving 7 bases not matched to a gene. CDR3 in DNA: TGTGCCAGCAGGCCGACTAGCGTAGACTACGAGCAGTACTTC. This codes for CASRPTSVDYEQYF.